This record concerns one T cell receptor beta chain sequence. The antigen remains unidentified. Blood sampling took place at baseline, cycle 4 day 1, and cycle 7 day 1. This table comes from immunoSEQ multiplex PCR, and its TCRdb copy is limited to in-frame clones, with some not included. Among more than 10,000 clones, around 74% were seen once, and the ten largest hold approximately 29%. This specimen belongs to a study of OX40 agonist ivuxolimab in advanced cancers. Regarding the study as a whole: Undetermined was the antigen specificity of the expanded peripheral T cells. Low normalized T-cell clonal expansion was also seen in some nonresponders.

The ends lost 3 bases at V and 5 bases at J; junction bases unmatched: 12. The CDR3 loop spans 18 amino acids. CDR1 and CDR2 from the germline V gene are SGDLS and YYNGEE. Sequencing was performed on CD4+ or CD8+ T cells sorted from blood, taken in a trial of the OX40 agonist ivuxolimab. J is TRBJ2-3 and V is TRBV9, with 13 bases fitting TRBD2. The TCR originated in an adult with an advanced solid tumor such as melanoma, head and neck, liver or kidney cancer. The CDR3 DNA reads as TGTGCCAGCAGCGACCAATTCGGACTAGCGGGAGTTGGAGATACGCAGTATTTT. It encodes CASSDQFGLAGVGDTQYF. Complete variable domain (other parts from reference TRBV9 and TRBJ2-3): DSGVTQTPKHLITATGQRVTLRCSPRSGDLSVYWYQQSLDQGLQFLIQYYNGEERAKGNILERFSAQQFPDLHSELNLSSLELGDSALYFCASSDQFGLAGVGDTQYFGPGTRLTVL.